The 12 T cell receptor beta chains below all came from one sample that was sequenced in a study of CXCR3-negative and CXCR3-positive naive CD8 T cells. 5' RACE that incorporated UMI labels was used to prepare the TRB cDNA libraries. Following a re-call of the 5' RACE reads, TCRdb has one entry per CDR3 protein and lacks DNA. Its clone listing holds 45,000 or so distinct CDR3 sequences. Sequencing was carried out using naive CXCR3- CD8+ T cells from blood. Documented subset: CD45RO-CCR7+CD27+CD95- naive CD8+ T cells lacking CXCR3 (TNR3-). These receptors were collected from a human donor in good health. Some clones in this sample may be carry-over from other donors' samples.

This chain uses TRBV7-9 with TRBJ2-7; TCRdb names TRBD1, which stays unverified in the absence of DNA. From germline, CDR1 is SEHNR and CDR2 FQNEAQ (reference sequence). CDR3 length equals 13 residues. CDR3 in amino acids: CASSPRQGHEQYF.

This sequence joins TRBV5-1 and TRBJ2-7. The CDR3 is 12 residues long. Germline values: CDR1 SGHRS, CDR2 YFSETQ. The CDR3 protein is CASSSIGYEQYF. Full variable domain (missing parts from reference TRBV5-1 and TRBJ2-7): KAGVTQTPRYLIKTRGQQVTLSCSPISGHRSVSWYQQTPGQGLQFLFEYFSETQRNKGNFPGRFSGRQFSNSRSEMNVSTLELGDSALYLCASSSIGYEQYFGPGTRLTVT.

The genes are TRBV7-3 and TRBJ2-1; TCRdb's D gene call, TRBD1, goes unchecked for lack of DNA. Germline assignment: CDR1 SGHTA and CDR2 FQGTGA. The CDR3 covers 14 residues. This CDR3 reads CASSNGQGTNEQFF.

This sequence joins TRBV28 and TRBJ2-7; TCRdb's D call of TRBD1 is untestable without DNA. The CDR3 totals 14 residues. In germline, CDR1 is MDHEN, CDR2 SYDVKM. The chain's CDR3 is CASSPQGSTYEQYF. Full variable domain (remainder filled in from reference TRBV28 and TRBJ2-7): DVKVTQSSRYLVKRTGEKVFLECVQDMDHENMFWYRQDPGLGLRLIYFSYDVKMKEKGDIPEGYSVSREKKERFSLILESASTNQTSMYLCASSPQGSTYEQYFGPGTRLTVT.

The chain's CDR3 is CSARDEGGEQFF. This sequence joins TRBV20-1 and TRBJ2-1; the TCRdb D gene call, TRBD1, has no DNA to confirm it. From germline, CDR1 is DFQATT and CDR2 SNEGSKA (reference sequence). The CDR3 is made up of 12 amino acids.

V usage is TRBV13 and J usage is TRBJ2-7; the D gene TCRdb calls, TRBD1, cannot be checked with no DNA. From germline, CDR1 is PRHDT and CDR2 FYEKMQ (reference sequence). The CDR3 is 15 amino acids. The CDR3 is CASSSGDRSFYEQYF.

J is TRBJ1-2 and V is TRBV10-3; the TRBD1 assignment by TCRdb is unverifiable without DNA. Germline V lookup: CDR1 ENHRY, CDR2 SYGVKD. CDR3 length: 12 amino acids. The CDR3 region is CAISDRDYGYTF.

The chain carries TRBV4-3 and TRBJ2-7; without DNA, the TCRdb call of TRBD2 cannot be checked. This CDR3 has 16 amino acids. Per the germline V gene, CDR1 is LGHNA and CDR2 is YSLEER. CDR3 in amino acids: CASSQERSGGENEQYF.

This clonotype counts as medium-sized by frequency. V usage is TRBV21-1 and J usage is TRBJ2-1. TRBV21-1 is a documented pseudogene. The length of the CDR3 is 17 residues. Here the CDR3 reads CASSKGRDRGTYNEQFF.

The V gene is TRBV27, the J gene TRBJ2-2. The V gene's germline CDR1 is MNHEY and CDR2 SMNVEV (reference sequence). This CDR3 region has 12 residues. The CDR3 loop reads CASSLIAGELFF.

The CDR3 loop is CSVEDGADTIYF. This sequence joins TRBV29-1 and TRBJ1-3; as DNA is missing, the TRBD1 call by TCRdb cannot be tested. This CDR3 is built from 12 residues. The germline V gene has CDR1 SQVTM and CDR2 ANQGSEA.

The CDR3 loop reads CASSWGQGSYEQYF. The chain combines TRBV5-1 with TRBJ2-7; the TRBD1 assignment by TCRdb is unverifiable without DNA. CDR1 is SGHRS and CDR2 is YFSETQ in the germline V gene. CDR3 size: 14 residues.